This TCR beta chain was recovered during a study of T cell responses to AZD1222 COVID-19 vaccine (dated by TCRdb to the early 2020s). About the study as a whole: AZD1222 recipients given second doses at about 4 weeks or at about 12 weeks were pooled, since spike-specific TCR depth and breadth were not found to differ between the two schedules. TCR sequencing covered over 230 trial participants: nearly 210 given two doses of AZD1222 and 26 given two doses of MenACWY control vaccine. Trial participants were enrolled by age into subgroups of 18-55, 56-69 and 70-plus years, and about 150, 27 and 61 TCR-sequenced participants, respectively, were included in these subgroups. General conclusions and limits of the study: Because no samples from the day 14 peak response were available, repertoires could be characterized only after the peak T cell response. CD4 TCRs associated with the vaccine covered the entire spike protein, and the dominant responses were in regions 160-218 and 743-854. After two AZD1222 doses, both the breadth and the depth of spike-specific TCRs were significantly higher than at day 0 and than in MenACWY recipients. Nearly half of unique spike-specific TCRs reportedly recognized epitopes outside regions mutated in the B.1.351 and B.1.1.7 variants. Participants were mostly white British, with more females than males. The authors suggested clonal diversity may have been underestimated. The 56-69-year group was small, and its depth increase did not reach significance, likely because of low power. Conclusions about previously exposed vaccinees were limited because only six AZD1222 recipients were SARS-CoV-2 seropositive at baseline.

V and J are truncated by 2 bases and 9 bases respectively, leaving an intervening sequence of 11 bases. Spanning cysteine to phenylalanine, the CDR3 consists of 12 amino acids. The entry retains the CDR3 DNA only, 36 bases that are in frame from base 1. According to the germline V gene (reference sequence), CDR1 reads GTSNPN and CDR2 reads SVGIG. The CDR3 regions of human TCRbeta chains were subjected to immunosequencing. Concerning the study's data processing: Repertoire TCRs were matched against a reference library of SARS-CoV-2-specific TCRs generated with the MIRA antigen-specificity platform. Breadth was defined as the fraction of unique TCRs that were SARS-CoV-2-associated, and depth was defined as the fraction of total T cells that were SARS-CoV-2-associated. Using the MIRA data, each spike-specific TCR was mapped to the spike region that the TCR reacts to and placed in a CD4 or CD8 class. Log10-transformed breadth and depth values were compared by one-way ANOVA with Sidak's multiple comparisons tests. TCRdb holds this immuneACCESS table with in-frame rearrangements only. Some clones are missing; in checked studies, unresolved V genes explain under half, and the rest has no known cause. The V and J calls and clone size were taken over from that table, and D and trimming were inferred from the DNA. This sample gives around 100,000 clones in total; roughly 89% of them show up just once. The ten largest account for under 50% of the sample.

With regard to this clone: Its antigen remains undetermined. The record has no base qualities; no much larger clone is one base away.

Explained via the paper, the time point label denotes: baseline before first vaccination. The vaccinee samples were drawn from two UK trials, COV001 and COV002, one of which was a single-blind randomized controlled phase 2/3 trial testing AZD1222 (ChAdOx1 nCoV-19) in healthy adults. For TCRbeta chain sequencing, PBMC samples from trial participants were taken at day 0 and at day 28 after the second dose. The sample here was peripheral blood, taken on day 0 of AZD1222 vaccination. This TCR derives from an adult in good health. The chain was built from TRBV30 and TRBJ1-5, with no confident D gene call. The bases are TGTGCCTGGAGTTCGCCGAGCTCGCCCCAGCATTTT. This translates into CAWSSPSSPQHF. The reference TRBV30 and TRBJ1-5 proteins fill in what lies around the CDR3, so the full variable domain reads SQTIHQWPATLVQPVGSPLSLECTVEGTSNPNLYWYRQAAGRGLQLLFYSVGIGQISSEVPQNLSASRPQDRQFILSSKKLLLSDSGFYLCAWSSPSSPQHFGDGTRLSIL.